This TCR beta chain is from a study of Graves' ophthalmopathy and Graves' hyperthyroidism (dated by TCRdb to the late 2010s). For the study in its entirety: Peripheral blood was collected before any treatment was given, at the time of initial diagnosis. After sampling, hyperthyroidism patients received methimazole starting at 30 mg daily, and ophthalmopathy patients received high-dose intravenous methylprednisolone. To explore V-J signatures that separate ophthalmopathy from hyperthyroidism, a discovery set of approximately 100 patients was enrolled, consisting of about 43 with ophthalmopathy and some 59 with stable hyperthyroidism. In a handful of hyperthyroidism patients, the T-cell repertoires found in thyroid tissue were compared with those found in blood. An independent validation cohort comprised some 18 hyperthyroidism patients and around 16 patients who later progressed from hyperthyroidism to ophthalmopathy. The study used TCR beta repertoire signatures to distinguish Graves' ophthalmopathy from Graves' hyperthyroidism and to predict progression to ophthalmopathy. For training and testing, the approximately 97 patients in the discovery cohort were randomly divided in a 7:3 ratio. In total, around 130 blood samples were TCR-sequenced: approximately 42 ophthalmopathy, some 75 hyperthyroidism and some 17 hyperthyroidism-to-ophthalmopathy patients.

TCR beta CDR3 regions were amplified from RNA transcripts for repertoire sequencing. The first round of RT-PCR was done with HTBI primers and the Qiagen OneStep RT-PCR kit, and was followed by a second round of multiplex PCR, then size selection and purification. Libraries were sequenced paired-end with 100 bp reads on an Illumina HiSeq2000. Concerning the study's data processing: SOAPnuke was used to process the reads, throwing out any read that had adapters, had uncalled bases, had a mean Phred below 15, or lacked an exact constant-primer or identifier match. High-quality paired reads were merged with COPE v1.2.5. Each unique nucleotide sequence was treated as a clonotype, and MiTCR v1.1 was used to align the clonotypes to the IMGT TRB V, D and J references. Analysis was restricted to V-J combinations with a frequency above 0.0001, which covered over 98% of repertoires. A TCR clonal expansion and chaos score per V-J combination was defined as the ratio of F50 clonal expansion to chaos observed in the TCRdist matrix. Welch's t-statistics and random forest were used to reduce the features to 10 to 15 V-J combinations, which were then used as input to a naive Bayes classifier. The similarity between thyroid and blood repertoires was quantified using the Morisita-Horn index. The raw public reads went through TCRdb reprocessing: fastp at Q25, MiXCR clone calling, in-frame beta chains kept. Every CDR3 protein is listed once, alongside the most common genes and DNA of its rows. The V and J calls reflect TCRdb's pipeline rather than the authors' work. This sample holds about 370,000 distinct CDR3 sequences; around 18% were observed only once. Together, the top ten hold 1.5% to 2% of the sample.

V loses 4 bases, J loses 0 bases, and the germline ends lie 10 bases apart. Looking up the germline V gene yields CDR1 SGHRS and CDR2 YFSETQ. Including the terminal cysteine and phenylalanine, the CDR3 comprises 14 residues. Only the CDR3 region is kept as DNA, spanning 42 bases read in frame from base 1. This clonotype was counted many times. This receptor's antigen is unknown. Per-base quality was not reported, and no clone a single base away is much larger than it. What the work shows at the level of the full study, not this receptor alone: In validation, the model predicted ophthalmopathy progression with 55% to 71% sensitivity and 72.22% specificity; some 13 predicted patients were CT-confirmed with GO in a median of 6.5 months. No statistical method was used to predetermine the sample size, and group allocation was not hidden from the investigators. The 13-signature model separated ophthalmopathy from stable hyperthyroidism with approximately 90% sensitivity and about 84% specificity in cross-validation, and 80%/75% in the test set. Most expanded thyroid clonotypes with a frequency above 0.001 also appeared in blood, which suggests that blood repertoires may reflect the immune response in the thyroid.

Patients with ophthalmopathy had moderately to severely active disease, with a Clinical Activity Score of 3 or more, a NOSPECS grade of 4 or more, and a disease duration of less than 3 months. Patients were excluded if they had other autoimmune diseases, uncontrolled infections, pregnancy or lactation. Clinical symptoms, serum thyroxine, TRAb, thyroid ultrasound and orbital computed tomography were used for diagnosis. Using Ficoll-Paque density gradient centrifugation, PBMCs were isolated from roughly 9.2 ml of fresh peripheral blood. Trizol reagent was used to extract the total RNA, and its quality was then checked on an Agilent 2100 Bioanalyzer.

The chain employs TRBV5-1 and TRBJ1-1; a confident D gene designation cannot be given. Sequencing used peripheral blood. This clonotype was obtained from a woman aged 18-29 years with Graves' ophthalmopathy. Donor details come from another sample of the same person, matched by shared clones. The DNA sequence is TGCGCCAGCAGCCCTTTCGGAGTGAACACTGAAGCTTTCTTT. It translates to CASSPFGVNTEAFF.